Below are 26 T cell receptor beta chains sequenced from a single sample in a study of CD4 T cells in relation to SARS-CoV-2 and coronaviruses. Clones were read by immunoSEQ multiplex PCR, and TCRdb kept only the in-frame ones, dropping some. In the table there are 25,000 to 30,000 clones, about 70% of which are singletons. The antigens these receptors bind are not known. CD4+ T cells from unexposed donors were obtained before the COVID-19 pandemic (2011-2018). The cells were cultured for about 10 days before CD4+ T cells were isolated. Specimen: CD4+ T cells from PBMCs, cultured in vitro. The receptors come from a human donor in good health.

In this sample, this clone turned up a few times. The V call is TRBV7-9, the J call TRBJ2-7; D is perhaps TRBD2 (5 bases). The CDR3 is made up of 14 amino acids. Trimming removed 5 bases at V and 3 bases at J, with 14 bases between. Per the germline V gene, CDR1 is SEHNR and CDR2 is FQNEAQ (reference sequence). The CDR3 is CASSAPPGNYEQYF. The CDR3 nucleotides are TGTGCCAGCAGCGCACCCCCCGGGAACTACGAGCAGTACTTC.

The rearrangement joins TRBV11-1 to TRBJ1-2, with D unclear. Looked up from germline, CDR1 is SGHAT and CDR2 is FQDESV (reference sequence). The CDR3 length is 13 residues. The V and J ends lost 2 bases and 1 base respectively, with 5 bases between them. Here the CDR3 reads CASSLRVNYGYTF. CDR3 in DNA: TGTGCCAGCAGCTTAAGGGTTAACTATGGCTACACCTTC.

This rearrangement joins TRBV6-2 or TRBV6-3 to TRBJ1-4; no clear D. CDR3 length equals 14 residues. V was pared by 0 bases and J by 4 bases, with 6 bases between. Germline loops: CDR1 MNHEY, CDR2 SVGEGT. CDR3 bases: TGTGCCAGCAGTTACTCACAGCTTAATGAAAAACTGTTTTTT. It codes for CASSYSQLNEKLFF.

V gene TRBV2 combines with J gene TRBJ2-7, with 9 bases that match TRBD1. Germline V gene data show CDR1 as SNHLY and CDR2 as FYNNEI. V was pared by 8 bases and J by 2 bases, with 7 bases of the junction left unmatched. CDR3 length equals 14 residues. The CDR3 reads CASDETGGAYEQYF. CDR3 DNA sequence: TGTGCCAGCGACGAGACAGGGGGGGCCTACGAGCAGTACTTC.

V gene TRBV7-2 combines with J gene TRBJ2-3; D gene unclear. V lost 5 bases and J lost 4, with 16 bases in between. CDR3 size: 15 residues. Germline V CDR1 and CDR2: SGHTA, FQGNSA. CDR3 protein: CASSTRVPSPDTQYF. As DNA, the CDR3 is TGTGCCAGCAGCACTCGGGTGCCTTCCCCAGATACGCAGTATTTT.

V is TRBV10-1 and J is TRBJ2-4; D is tentatively TRBD1 or TRBD2 (5 bases each). Trimming left V 6 bases short and J 9 bases short, with 12 bases between. This CDR3 has 12 residues. Germline assignment: CDR1 WNHNN and CDR2 SYGVQD (reference sequence). The CDR3 DNA reads as TGCGCCAGCAGCGAGGGGACCGGCATTCAGTACTTC. It codes for CASSEGTGIQYF.

The chain combines TRBV7-9 with TRBJ2-1, with 11 bases aligning to TRBD2. J was trimmed by 4 bases and V by 6 bases; bases with no gene match: 11. The CDR3 is made up of 17 amino acids. The germline CDR1 and CDR2 sequences are SEHNR and FQNEAQ (reference sequence). CDR3: CASSARASGGTYNEQFF. CDR3 bases: TGTGCCAGCAGTGCCCGGGCTAGCGGGGGGACTTACAATGAGCAGTTCTTC.

The chain carries TRBV7-2 and TRBJ2-5; 7 bases align to TRBD2. V was pared by 3 bases and J by 5 bases, with 9 bases of the junction left unmatched. This CDR3 spans 15 amino acids. CDR1 is SGHTA and CDR2 is FQGNSA in the germline V gene. The CDR3 here is CASSLQSGARETQYF. The CDR3 DNA is TGTGCCAGCAGCTTGCAGAGCGGGGCGCGGGAGACCCAGTACTTC.

The V gene is TRBV19, the J gene TRBJ1-1, with D possibly TRBD1 on 5 matching bases. In germline, CDR1 is LNHDA, CDR2 SQIVND (reference sequence). The length of the CDR3 is 13 residues. Trimming stripped 9 bases from V and 5 bases from J, with 16 bases between. The CDR3 nucleotides are TGTGCCAGCATAGGCCAAGGGGCTACTGAAGCTTTCTTT. It is translated as CASIGQGATEAFF.

V usage is TRBV7-7 and J usage is TRBJ2-7; possible D gene TRBD1, 6 bases. Trimming took off 1 base at V and 4 bases at J, with 14 bases between the two ends. The CDR3 consists of 15 residues. CDR1 SSHAT and CDR2 FNYEAQ come from the germline V gene (reference sequence). The chain's CDR3 is CASSLGGTPDYEQYF. The CDR3 DNA reads TGTGCCAGCAGCTTAGGGGGGACACCGGATTACGAGCAGTACTTC. Using reference TRBV7-7 and TRBJ2-7 for the parts outside the CDR3, the full variable domain is GAGVSQSPRYKVTKRGQDVTLRCDPISSHATLYWYQQALGQGPEFLTYFNYEAQPDKSGLPSDRFSAERPEGSISTLTIQRTEQRDSAMYRCASSLGGTPDYEQYFGPGTRLTVT.

This chain connects TRBV6-5 to TRBJ2-7; D gene unclear. Germline CDR1 is MNHEY and CDR2 is SVGAGI. Trimming cost V 6 bases and J 0 bases, with 15 bases left between them. The CDR3 is 15 amino acids. The CDR3 DNA follows: TGTGCCAGCAGGAGCTGGGTTGAGGACTCCTACGAGCAGTACTTC. Protein product: CASRSWVEDSYEQYF.

The sample holds a few counts of this clone. The chain combines TRBV27 with TRBJ1-6; D is undetermined. This CDR3 spans 12 amino acids. Per the germline V gene, CDR1 is MNHEY and CDR2 is SMNVEV (reference sequence). V dropped 4 bases and J dropped 10 bases, with 8 bases sitting between them. The CDR3 bases are TGTGCCAGCAGTTATTTGGGGTCACCCCTCCACTTT. Translation: CASSYLGSPLHF.

This clone has just one count. Here the CDR3 reads CASRRGRSTDTQYF. The CDR3 DNA follows: TGTGCCAGCAGGCGGGGACGAAGCACAGATACGCAGTATTTT. V and J are TRBV6-5 and TRBJ2-3, with D possibly TRBD2 on 6 matching bases. Trimming pared 6 bases from V and 0 bases from J, leaving 10 bases between. The CDR3 runs 14 residues. CDR1 MNHEY and CDR2 SVGAGI come from the germline V gene.

V usage is TRBV5-1 and J usage is TRBJ2-3, with 10 bases matching TRBD2. Looked up from germline, CDR1 is SGHRS and CDR2 is YFSETQ. There are 16 residues in the CDR3. V dropped 1 base and J dropped 3; count of bases not matched to a gene: 5. The CDR3 protein is CASSLKASGGTDTQYF. Here the CDR3 DNA reads TGCGCCAGCAGCTTGAAGGCTAGCGGGGGAACAGATACGCAGTATTTT.

The chain links TRBV2 to TRBJ1-1, with TRBD1 identical over 8 bases. Germline CDR1 is SNHLY and CDR2 is FYNNEI. After removal of 2 bases from V and 5 bases from J, the junction contained 4 bases not matched to a gene. The CDR3 totals 14 residues. CDR3 nucleotides: TGTGCCAGCAGTGAACTGGACAGGGCTACTGAAGCTTTCTTT. Its protein product is CASSELDRATEAFF.

This sequence joins TRBV19 and TRBJ1-5; D may be TRBD1 (5 bases). V lost 2 bases and J 6 bases, leaving 14 bases between the germline ends. The CDR3 has 15 residues. The V gene's germline CDR1 is LNHDA and CDR2 SQIVND (reference sequence). This chain's CDR3 is CASSISSGWGQPQHF. The DNA of the CDR3 is TGTGCCAGTAGTATATCGTCAGGGTGGGGTCAGCCCCAGCATTTT. The full variable domain, in which reference TRBV19 and TRBJ1-5 provide the parts outside the CDR3, is DGGITQSPKYLFRKEGQNVTLSCEQNLNHDAMYWYRQDPGQGLRLIYYSQIVNDFQKGDIAEGYSVSREKKESFPLTVTSAQKNPTAFYLCASSISSGWGQPQHFGDGTRLSIL.

This clone was seen more than once but under ten times. The DNA of the CDR3 is TGTGCCAGCAGTTTGCAACCGGGACTAGCCTACAATGAGCAGTTCTTC. Protein sequence: CASSLQPGLAYNEQFF. The chain is built from TRBV2 and TRBJ2-1, with 8 positions matching TRBD2. In germline, CDR1 is SNHLY, CDR2 FYNNEI. This CDR3 is 16 amino acids long. Trimming removed 5 bases from V and 2 bases from J; junction bases left unmatched: 8.

The chain is built from TRBV7-9 and TRBJ2-1, with TRBD2 matching 7 bases. The CDR3 contains 16 residues. V shed 5 bases, J shed 3 bases, and the junction held 10 bases outside the gene matches. Germline CDR1 reads SEHNR; CDR2 reads FQNEAQ (reference sequence). CDR3 bases: TGTGCCAGCAGCCCTAGTTGGGGGGGTTACTACAATGAGCAGTTCTTC. This gives the protein CASSPSWGGYYNEQFF.

The sample holds one count of this clone. J is TRBJ2-1 and V is TRBV19, with a possible D match to TRBD1 (5 bases). The CDR3 sequence is 13 residues long. Germline lookup yields CDR1 LNHDA and CDR2 SQIVND (reference sequence). Trimming removed 8 bases from V and 9 bases from J, with 17 bases in between. CDR3 amino acids: CASRRTKGAEQFF. The DNA for the CDR3 is TGTGCCAGTCGCCGGACCAAAGGGGCTGAGCAGTTCTTC. Filled out from reference TRBV19 and TRBJ2-1, the complete variable domain reads DGGITQSPKYLFRKEGQNVTLSCEQNLNHDAMYWYRQDPGQGLRLIYYSQIVNDFQKGDIAEGYSVSREKKESFPLTVTSAQKNPTAFYLCASRRTKGAEQFFGPGTRLTVL.

This clone was picked up one time. The chain is built from TRBV29-1 and TRBJ2-4; D possibly uses TRBD1 or TRBD2 (5 bases each). Germline V CDR1 and CDR2: SQVTM, ANQGSEA. The CDR3 consists of 14 residues. The V end lost 6 bases, the J end lost 0 bases, and 12 bases lay between the germline ends. The CDR3 region is CSVGEGTAKNIQYF. CDR3 DNA: TGCAGCGTCGGCGAAGGGACAGCCAAAAACATTCAGTACTTC. Full variable domain (rest looked up from reference TRBV29-1 and TRBJ2-4): SAVISQKPSRDICQRGTSLTIQCQVDSQVTMMFWYRQQPGQSLTLIATANQGSEATYESGFVIDKFPISRPNLTFSTLTVSNMSPEDSSIYLCSVGEGTAKNIQYFGAGTRLSVL.

The V gene is TRBV6-2 or TRBV6-3, the J gene TRBJ2-7; no clear D gene. Germline loops: CDR1 MNHEY, CDR2 SVGEGT. The CDR3 has 19 residues. V dropped 0 bases and J dropped 2 bases, with 23 bases sitting between them. The CDR3 DNA reads as TGTGCCAGCAGTTACTCGATAAAGTCAGGTGGTCAGGTAACCTACGAGCAGTACTTC. It encodes CASSYSIKSGGQVTYEQYF.

V is TRBV9 and J is TRBJ1-2; 10 bases fit TRBD1. The CDR3 runs 17 residues. J gave up 7 bases and V 3 bases, and 15 bases lay outside the gene matches. The V gene's germline CDR1 is SGDLS and CDR2 YYNGEE. The CDR3 sequence: CASSAVRQGAGNGGYTF. In nucleotides, the CDR3 is TGTGCCAGCAGCGCTGTCCGACAGGGGGCCGGCAACGGTGGCTACACCTTC.

The CDR3 region has the DNA TGCGCCAGCAGCTTGGCCCGGAACGAGGGAGCTTTCTTT. Protein product: CASSLARNEGAFF. The chain has TRBV5-1 and TRBJ1-1; D not certain. Germline V gene sequence: CDR1 SGHRS, CDR2 YFSETQ. The CDR3 covers 13 residues. The V gene lost 0 bases and the J gene lost 10 bases, with 13 bases spanning the gap.

This clone was counted between two and nine times. The chain uses TRBV4-1 and TRBJ2-2; 11 bases match TRBD2. The CDR3 contains 17 residues. The V gene end was trimmed by 4 bases and the J gene end by 7 bases; junction bases not matched to a gene: 11. The germline CDR1 and CDR2 sequences are MGHRA and YSYEKL. The CDR3 DNA reads TGCGCCAGCAGCCCAGACGGGCTAGCGGGAGGATACGGGGAGCTGTTTTTT. This translates into CASSPDGLAGGYGELFF.

This chain links TRBV5-4 with TRBJ2-5, with 10 bases matching TRBD2. With V trimmed by 4 bases and J by 5 bases, 11 bases remained unmatched. The CDR3 runs to 16 residues. Germline values: CDR1 SGHNT, CDR2 YYREEE (reference sequence). CDR3 protein: CASSQGQRGGLETQYF. The CDR3 region has the DNA TGTGCCAGCAGCCAAGGTCAGCGGGGGGGCCTGGAGACCCAGTACTTC.

The rearrangement uses TRBV6-5 and TRBJ2-7; D possibly matches TRBD1 or TRBD2 (6 bases each). The CDR3 spans 14 residues. Deletions cut 8 bases from V and 4 bases from J, with 18 bases between. Germline assignment: CDR1 MNHEY and CDR2 SVGAGI. CDR3 residues: CASRPSGGEYEQYF. For the CDR3, the DNA is TGTGCCAGCCGACCCTCCGGGGGCGAATACGAGCAGTACTTC.